The 17 T cell receptor beta chains listed next were all sequenced from one sample in a study of Ad26.COV2.S vaccination and SARS-CoV-2 variants. The treatment was: around 19 received Ad26.COV2.S at low or high dose, single or two shots; about 5 received placebo; per-sample allocation not given. Sampling was done on day 63 after the first vaccine or placebo injection. Sequenced by immunoSEQ multiplex PCR; TCRdb stores in-frame clones only, minus some. The sample includes approximately 480,000 clones, around nine tenths seen only once; the top ten take more than 10%. The sample was peripheral blood, taken in a trial of Ad26.COV2.S vaccine versus placebo. These TCRs come from a person between 18 and 60 years old who received the Ad26.COV2.S COVID-19 vaccine or a placebo.

This chain connects TRBV28 to TRBJ2-7; 8 positions agree with TRBD2. The CDR3 consists of 17 residues. The ends lost 3 bases at V and 3 bases at J; junction bases unmatched: 13. Germline values: CDR1 MDHEN, CDR2 SYDVKM. The CDR3 reads CASSFRGWREEGYEQYF. For the CDR3, the DNA is TGTGCCAGCAGTTTCAGGGGATGGCGGGAGGAGGGCTACGAGCAGTACTTC.

The V call is TRBV6-1, the J call TRBJ2-5, with 8 bases that match TRBD1. In germline, CDR1 is MNHNS, CDR2 SASEGT. This CDR3 is 14 amino acids long. V trimming: 1 base; J trimming: 3 bases; junction bases outside the gene matches: 1. The CDR3 spells CASSEGTGKETQYF. The CDR3 nucleotides read TGTGCCAGCAGTGAAGGGACAGGGAAAGAGACCCAGTACTTC.

In regard to this clone: One junction end disagrees with the germline gene, perhaps due to a read error. J is TRBJ2-7 and V is TRBV3-1 (or the pseudogene TRBV3-2); D unclear. The CDR3 covers 12 residues. Germline V gene sequence: CDR1 LGHDT, CDR2 YNNKEL (reference sequence). Here the CDR3 DNA reads TGTGCCAGCAGCCAAGAATCCGGCGATCTAAACTTC. This encodes CASSQESGDLNF.

This clone has only a few counts. V usage is TRBV6-5 and J usage is TRBJ2-7; D is perhaps TRBD1 or TRBD2 (6 bases each). Germline lookup yields CDR1 MNHEY and CDR2 SVGAGI. V shed 7 bases and J shed 3 bases, with 19 bases lying between them. The CDR3 has 15 amino acids. The CDR3 spells CASNRPGAEYYEQYF. CDR3 DNA: TGTGCCAGCAATCGGCCGGGGGCTGAGTACTACGAGCAGTACTTC.

The CDR3 sequence is CAIRPRGDQPQHF. The CDR3 region has the DNA TGTGCCATCAGGCCCCGTGGGGATCAGCCCCAGCATTTT. The rearrangement uses TRBV10-3 and TRBJ1-5, with D unresolved. The CDR3 extends over 13 amino acids. Germline assignment: CDR1 ENHRY and CDR2 SYGVKD. Trimming took off 6 bases at V and 5 bases at J, with 11 bases between the two ends.

This CDR3 reads CASSIRTAGTKAFF. The CDR3 DNA follows: TGTGCCAGTAGTATAAGGACCGCGGGGACAAAAGCTTTCTTT. The chain links TRBV19 to TRBJ1-1, with D tentatively TRBD1 (6 bases). This CDR3 contains 14 residues. Looked up from germline, CDR1 is LNHDA and CDR2 is SQIVND (reference sequence). Trimming took off 2 bases at V and 9 bases at J, with 16 bases between the two ends.

V and J are TRBV6-6 and TRBJ2-7; 9 nucleotides match TRBD2. This CDR3 is built from 13 residues. The V and J ends lost 8 bases and 5 bases, in that order; junction bases with no gene match: 7. Germline values: CDR1 MNHNY, CDR2 SVGAGI (reference sequence). The CDR3 DNA reads TGTGCCAGCTTTAGCGGGAGTGTGCACGAGCAGTACTTC. This encodes CASFSGSVHEQYF.

This clone has only a few counts. V usage is TRBV11-1 and J usage is TRBJ2-1, with D perhaps matching TRBD1 (5 bases). Per the germline V gene, CDR1 is SGHAT and CDR2 is FQDESV (reference sequence). V was clipped by 2 bases and J by 4 bases, with 12 bases between them. The CDR3 has 15 amino acids. DNA of the CDR3: TGTGCCAGCAGCTTACTTGGACAATCGTACAATGAGCAGTTCTTC. This translates into CASSLLGQSYNEQFF.

J is TRBJ2-1 and V is TRBV4-3, with TRBD2 identical over 9 bases. Losses at the gene ends were 4 bases for V and 1 base for J; bases not matched to a gene: 5. Germline V gene data show CDR1 as LGHNA and CDR2 as YSLEER. The CDR3 has 16 residues. The CDR3 bases are TGCGCCAGCAGCCCAACTAGCGGGCCTTCCTACAATGAGCAGTTCTTC. Protein product: CASSPTSGPSYNEQFF.

This chain links TRBV7-9 with TRBJ1-6; no firm D call. The CDR3 totals 12 residues. Trimming stripped 4 bases from V and 14 bases from J, with 12 bases between. The germline V gene encodes CDR1 SEHNR and CDR2 FQNEAQ (reference sequence). The CDR3 nucleotides are TGTGCCAGCAGCTCGAATGAGAAATCCCTCCACTTT. Translating it yields CASSSNEKSLHF.

The chain has TRBV19 and TRBJ2-2, with a weak D call TRBD1 (5 bases). CDR3 length: 10 residues. Per germline, CDR1 LNHDA and CDR2 SQIVND (reference sequence). The CDR3, as DNA: TGTGCGGCAGGGTACGGGGAGCTGTTTTTT. It yields the protein CAAGYGELFF.

This clone was observed once. The rearrangement links TRBV5-4 to TRBJ1-2, with D tentatively TRBD1 (5 bases). The CDR3 is 14 amino acids. V lost 2 bases and J 2 bases, leaving 10 bases between the germline ends. The germline CDR1 and CDR2 sequences are SGHNT and YYREEE (reference sequence). The CDR3: CASSFGGTNYGYTF. DNA for the CDR3: TGTGCCAGCAGCTTCGGGGGAACCAACTATGGCTACACCTTC. The variable domain in full, with the rest retrieved from reference TRBV5-4 and TRBJ1-2, is ETGVTQSPTHLIKTRGQQVTLRCSSQSGHNTVSWYQQALGQGPQFIFQYYREEENGRGNFPPRFSGLQFPNYSSELNVNALELDDSALYLCASSFGGTNYGYTFGSGTRLTVV.

The chain employs TRBV5-1 and TRBJ2-7, with D hard to call. CDR3 length: 13 residues. The V end was cut by 4 bases, the J end by 3 bases, with 11 bases between. CDR1 and CDR2 (germline): SGHRS, YFSETQ. The CDR3: CASSPQGNYEQYF. In DNA, the CDR3 is TGCGCCAGCAGCCCTCAAGGGAACTACGAGCAGTACTTC. The full variable domain, in which reference TRBV5-1 and TRBJ2-7 provide the parts outside the CDR3, is KAGVTQTPRYLIKTRGQQVTLSCSPISGHRSVSWYQQTPGQGLQFLFEYFSETQRNKGNFPGRFSGRQFSNSRSEMNVSTLELGDSALYLCASSPQGNYEQYFGPGTRLTVT.

The rearrangement joins TRBV7-8 to TRBJ2-7; TRBD2 matches 11 bases. V dropped 3 bases and J dropped 5; count of bases not matched to a gene: 12. The CDR3 contains 17 residues. CDR1 is SGHVS and CDR2 is FQNEAQ in the germline V gene. CDR3 DNA: TGTGCCAGCAGCTTGGGAAAACTAGCGGGAGTTATGAACGAGCAGTACTTC. Translation: CASSLGKLAGVMNEQYF.

V and J are TRBV19 and TRBJ2-1; TRBD2 matches at 12 bases. The CDR3 has 13 amino acids. CDR1 is LNHDA, CDR2 SQIVND, per germline (reference sequence). V shed 6 bases and J 11 bases; nucleotides not matched to a gene: 5. CDR3 nucleotides: TGTGCCAGTAGAAAGACTAGCGGGAGCCAGCAGTTCTTC. Translated: CASRKTSGSQQFF.

The genes are TRBV12-3 or TRBV12-4 and TRBJ1-1; the D is unclear. V shed 4 bases and J shed 4 bases, with 7 bases lying between them. There are 12 residues in the CDR3. The CDR3 region is CASSSRITEAFF. CDR3 sequence (DNA): TGTGCCAGCAGTTCTAGAATCACTGAAGCTTTCTTT.

The chain uses TRBV28 and TRBJ1-2; D call uncertain. V lost 6 bases to trimming and J lost 4 bases, with 12 bases between them. This CDR3 contains 13 residues. Looked up from germline, CDR1 is MDHEN and CDR2 is SYDVKM. The DNA of the CDR3 is TGTGCCAGCAGGGAAGGGCATGCCTATGGCTACACCTTC. Residues: CASREGHAYGYTF.